This T cell receptor (beta chain) was captured in a study of T cell responses to AZD1222 COVID-19 vaccine. The germline gives CDR1 SGHTA, CDR2 FQGTGA. The CDR3 covers 14 residues. V lost 4 bases, J lost 4 bases, and 8 bases lay in between. Sequencing was performed with immunoSEQ multiplex PCR; in TCRdb, only in-frame clones are kept and a portion is missing. Found here are about 93,000 clones, approximately 89% of them singletons; the top ten hold around 15%. Only one count was recorded for this clone. Its antigen is unidentified. Whole-study results and caveats: Regions left unmutated in variants are reportedly the target of nearly half of spike-specific TCRs. Donor demographics were predominantly white British with a female majority; clonal diversity may be underestimated. Breadth and depth of Spike-specific TCRs rose after two AZD1222 doses.

The input for sequencing was peripheral blood, taken on day 0 of AZD1222 vaccination. V is TRBV7-3 and J is TRBJ2-6; maybe TRBD1 (5 bases). The receptor's source is an adult in good health. CDR3 region: CASSSRQGANVLTF. Written as DNA, the CDR3 is TGTGCCAGCAGCTCTAGACAGGGGGCCAACGTCCTGACTTTC.